Below, one TCR beta chain is given with its context. The antigen remains unidentified. This record comes from a study of T-cell memory formation after mild COVID-19. Study results and limitations: Those CD4+ clones that contracted were mainly in CM and EM (CD8+ ones in EMRA).

TCRdb itself ran the 5' RACE reads through MiXCR, one entry per CDR3 protein. This sample has about 360,000 distinct CDR3 sequences, with under 15% found just once. There are 16 residues in the CDR3. The ends lost 6 bases at V and 2 bases at J; junction bases unmatched: 7. In germline, CDR1 is SGHTA, CDR2 FQGNSA. This sequence was found in a man aged 18-30 years who had mild COVID-19 (a few samples of this study predate the infection). Cell type and time point are not known. The sequenced sample consisted of PBMCs or a T cell subset sorted from them (not recorded which). The chain combines TRBV7-2 with TRBJ2-1; 10 nucleotides agree with TRBD1. CDR3 sequence: CASSSTGTGAYNEQFF. CDR3 nucleotide sequence: TGTGCCAGCAGTTCAACCGGGACAGGGGCCTACAATGAGCAGTTCTTC.